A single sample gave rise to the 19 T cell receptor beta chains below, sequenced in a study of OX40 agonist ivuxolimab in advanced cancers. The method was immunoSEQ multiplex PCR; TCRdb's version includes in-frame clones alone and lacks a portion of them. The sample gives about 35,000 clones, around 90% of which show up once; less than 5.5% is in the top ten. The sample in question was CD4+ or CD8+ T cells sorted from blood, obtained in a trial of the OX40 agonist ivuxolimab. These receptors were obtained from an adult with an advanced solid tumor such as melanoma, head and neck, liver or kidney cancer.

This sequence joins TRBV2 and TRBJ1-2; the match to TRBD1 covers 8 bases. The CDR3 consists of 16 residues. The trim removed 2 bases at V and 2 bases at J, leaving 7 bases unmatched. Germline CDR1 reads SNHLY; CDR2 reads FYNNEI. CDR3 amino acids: CASSERWAGGNYGYTF. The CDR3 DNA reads TGTGCCAGCAGTGAAAGGTGGGCAGGGGGCAACTATGGCTACACCTTC.

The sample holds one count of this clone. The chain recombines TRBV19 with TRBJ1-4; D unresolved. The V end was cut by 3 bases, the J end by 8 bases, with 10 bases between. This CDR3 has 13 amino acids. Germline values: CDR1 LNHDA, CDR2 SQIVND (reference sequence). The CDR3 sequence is CASSIFSGEKLFF. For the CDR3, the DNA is TGTGCCAGTAGTATCTTCTCGGGGGAAAAACTGTTTTTT.

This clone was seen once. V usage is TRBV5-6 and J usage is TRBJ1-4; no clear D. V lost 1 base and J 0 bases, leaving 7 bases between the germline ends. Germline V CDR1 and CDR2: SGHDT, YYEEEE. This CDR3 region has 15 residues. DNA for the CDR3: TGTGCCAGCAGCTTGTTACTGGCAACTAATGAAAAACTGTTTTTT. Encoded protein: CASSLLLATNEKLFF. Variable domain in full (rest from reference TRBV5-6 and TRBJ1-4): DAGVTQSPTHLIKTRGQQVTLRCSPKSGHDTVSWYQQALGQGPQFIFQYYEEEERQRGNFPDRFSGHQFPNYSSELNVNALLLGDSALYLCASSLLLATNEKLFFGSGTQLSVL.

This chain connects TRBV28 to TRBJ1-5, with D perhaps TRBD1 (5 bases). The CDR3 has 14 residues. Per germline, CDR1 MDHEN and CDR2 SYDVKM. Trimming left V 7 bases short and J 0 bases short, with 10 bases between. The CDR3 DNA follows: TGTGCCAGCACTCAGGGACCTAGCAATCAGCCCCAGCATTTT. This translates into CASTQGPSNQPQHF.

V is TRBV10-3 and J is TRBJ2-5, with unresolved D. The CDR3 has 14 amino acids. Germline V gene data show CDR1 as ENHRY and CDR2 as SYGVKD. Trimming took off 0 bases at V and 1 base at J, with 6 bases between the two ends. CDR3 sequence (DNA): TGTGCCATCAGTGAGTCGGTCAGCCAAGAGACCCAGTACTTC. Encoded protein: CAISESVSQETQYF.

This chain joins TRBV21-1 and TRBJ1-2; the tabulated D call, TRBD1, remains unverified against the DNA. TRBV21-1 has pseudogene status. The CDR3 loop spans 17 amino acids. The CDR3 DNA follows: TGTGCCAGCAGCACCAGACGCGGGACAGAACTTTTGCGGGGCTACACCTTC. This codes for CASSTRRGTELLRGYTF.

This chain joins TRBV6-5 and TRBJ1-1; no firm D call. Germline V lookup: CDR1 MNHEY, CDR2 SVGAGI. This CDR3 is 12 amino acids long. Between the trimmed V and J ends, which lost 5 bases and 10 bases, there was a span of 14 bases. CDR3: CASSPSGTLAFF. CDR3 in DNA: TGTGCCAGCAGTCCGTCGGGCACCCTAGCTTTCTTT.

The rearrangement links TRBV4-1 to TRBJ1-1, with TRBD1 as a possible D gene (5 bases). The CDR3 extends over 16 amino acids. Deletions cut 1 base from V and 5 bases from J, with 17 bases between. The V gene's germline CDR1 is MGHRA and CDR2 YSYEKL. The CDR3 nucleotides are TGCGCCAGCAGCCAAGCAGGGATCACTCGTCCTACTGAAGCTTTCTTT. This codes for CASSQAGITRPTEAFF.

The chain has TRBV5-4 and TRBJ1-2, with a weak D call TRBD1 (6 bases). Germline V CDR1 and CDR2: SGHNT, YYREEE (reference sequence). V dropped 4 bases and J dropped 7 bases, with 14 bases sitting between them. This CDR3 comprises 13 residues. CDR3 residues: CASSPPGARGYTF. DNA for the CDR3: TGTGCCAGCAGCCCTCCGGGGGCGCGTGGCTACACCTTC. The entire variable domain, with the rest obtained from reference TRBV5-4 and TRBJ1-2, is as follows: ETGVTQSPTHLIKTRGQQVTLRCSSQSGHNTVSWYQQALGQGPQFIFQYYREEENGRGNFPPRFSGLQFPNYSSELNVNALELDDSALYLCASSPPGARGYTFGSGTRLTVV.

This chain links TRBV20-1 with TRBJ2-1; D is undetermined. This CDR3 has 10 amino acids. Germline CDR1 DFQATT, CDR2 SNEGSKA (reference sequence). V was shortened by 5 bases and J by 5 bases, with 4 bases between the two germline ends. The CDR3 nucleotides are TGCAGTGCTGGACACAATGAGCAGTTCTTC. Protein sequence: CSAGHNEQFF.

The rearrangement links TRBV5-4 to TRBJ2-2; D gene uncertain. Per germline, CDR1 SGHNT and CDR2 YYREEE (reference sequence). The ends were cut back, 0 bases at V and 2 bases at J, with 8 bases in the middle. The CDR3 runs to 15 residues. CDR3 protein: CASSLVADNTGELFF. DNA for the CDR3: TGTGCCAGCAGCTTGGTTGCGGACAACACCGGGGAGCTGTTTTTT.

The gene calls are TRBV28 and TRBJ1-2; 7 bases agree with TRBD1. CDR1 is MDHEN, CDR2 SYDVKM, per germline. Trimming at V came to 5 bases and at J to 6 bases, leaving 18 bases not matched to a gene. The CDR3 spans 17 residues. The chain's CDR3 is CASSVTGVMFIRNGYTF. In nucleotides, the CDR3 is TGTGCCAGCAGTGTCACAGGGGTAATGTTTATTCGAAATGGCTACACCTTC.

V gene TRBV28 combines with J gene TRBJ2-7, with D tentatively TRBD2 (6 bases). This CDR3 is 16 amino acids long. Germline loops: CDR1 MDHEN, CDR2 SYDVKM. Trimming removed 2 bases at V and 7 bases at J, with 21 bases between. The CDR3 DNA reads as TGTGCCAGCAGTTTAATTTCGGGCGGGGCACTTGGAGAGCAGTACTTC. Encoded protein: CASSLISGGALGEQYF.

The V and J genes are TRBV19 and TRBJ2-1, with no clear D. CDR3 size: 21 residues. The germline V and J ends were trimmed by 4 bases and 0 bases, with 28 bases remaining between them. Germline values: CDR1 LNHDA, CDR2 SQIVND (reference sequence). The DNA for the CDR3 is TGTGCCAGTAGTAAAACCCCCTCTCGACTCCGGGTGCAAAGCTCCTACAATGAGCAGTTCTTC. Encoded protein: CASSKTPSRLRVQSSYNEQFF.

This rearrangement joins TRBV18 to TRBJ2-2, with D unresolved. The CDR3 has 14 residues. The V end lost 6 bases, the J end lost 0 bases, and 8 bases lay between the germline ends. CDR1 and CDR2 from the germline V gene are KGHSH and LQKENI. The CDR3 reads CASSFEANTGELFF. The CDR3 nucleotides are TGTGCCAGCTCGTTCGAGGCGAACACCGGGGAGCTGTTTTTT.

The CDR3 here is CASSDTGTSGGAHTQYF. CDR3 nucleotides: TGTGCCAGCAGCGACACCGGGACTAGCGGGGGGGCCCATACGCAGTATTTT. The chain combines TRBV7-9 with TRBJ2-3; 16 nucleotides line up with TRBD2. Trimming took 5 bases from V and 7 from J; bases not matched to a gene: 9. This CDR3 is 17 amino acids long. Germline V lookup: CDR1 SEHNR, CDR2 FQNEAQ (reference sequence). Full variable domain (outside the CDR3, taken from reference TRBV7-9 and TRBJ2-3): DTGVSQNPRHKITKRGQNVTFRCDPISEHNRLYWYRQTLGQGPEFLTYFQNEAQLEKSRLLSDRFSAERPKGSFSTLEIQRTEQGDSAMYLCASSDTGTSGGAHTQYFGPGTRLTVL.

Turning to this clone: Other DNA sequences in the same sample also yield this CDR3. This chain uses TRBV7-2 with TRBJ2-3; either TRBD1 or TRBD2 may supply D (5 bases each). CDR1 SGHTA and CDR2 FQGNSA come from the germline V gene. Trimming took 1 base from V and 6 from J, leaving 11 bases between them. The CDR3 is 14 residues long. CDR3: CASSLGQGPDTQYF. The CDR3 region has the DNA TGTGCCAGCAGCTTAGGGCAGGGACCCGATACGCAGTATTTT.

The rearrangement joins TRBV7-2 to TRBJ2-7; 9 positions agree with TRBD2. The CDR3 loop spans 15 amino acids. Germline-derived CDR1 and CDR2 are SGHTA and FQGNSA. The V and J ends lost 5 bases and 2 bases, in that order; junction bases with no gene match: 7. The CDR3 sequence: CASSLIAGAPYEQYF. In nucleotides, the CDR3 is TGTGCCAGCAGCCTCATAGCGGGAGCTCCCTACGAGCAGTACTTC.

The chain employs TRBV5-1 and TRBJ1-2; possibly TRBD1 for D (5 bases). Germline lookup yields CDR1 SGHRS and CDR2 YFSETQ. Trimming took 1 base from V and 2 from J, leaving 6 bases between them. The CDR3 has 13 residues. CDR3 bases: TGCGCCAGCAGCTTGTCAGGGAACTATGGCTACACCTTC. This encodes CASSLSGNYGYTF.